This TCR beta chain was identified during a study of shared T cell receptors in the human thymus (dated by TCRdb to the early 2020s). Describing the broader study: The study investigated the way shared, self-reactive T-cell receptor alpha chains are produced in the human thymus.

The protocol used for the library was the immunoSEQ multiplex PCR assay. TCRdb carries this immuneACCESS record with in-frame sequences only. Its versions omit some clonotypes, under half of them owing to an unresolved V gene in the studies checked, with the rest unexplained. The sample table shows about 380,000 clones, and around 93% are seen once. The ten largest clones capture around 0.018% of the sample. The CDR3 starts with the cysteine, ends with the phenylalanine, and has 16 residues. The CDR3 DNA has 48 bases and is translated from base 1. Reading the germline V gene gives CDR1 MDHEN and CDR2 SYDVKM. V loses 5 bases at its end and J loses 3 bases; junction bases beyond the gene matches: 8. Regarding this clone: There is no known antigen for this receptor. No base quality information exists; no much larger clone differs at one position.

The sequence was obtained from a human donor. The sequence links TRBV28 to TRBJ2-5; a stretch of 11 junction bases matches TRBD2. Input material: thymocytes. The CDR3 protein is CASSPSLAGGEETQYF. The DNA reads TGTGCCAGCAGTCCCTCCCTAGCGGGAGGTGAAGAGACCCAGTACTTC.